This TCR beta chain appears in the sequencing data of a study of blood T cell repertoires in COVID-19. Background on the study: There were acute and convalescent COVID-19 samples, and they came from the United States, Italy and Spain.

Per the authors' pipeline: Nucleated cell counts were estimated from reference gene primer amplification. Method: immunoSEQ multiplex PCR; TCRdb's copy keeps in-frame clones and lacks some. V and J calls and clone size are given by that table; D and trimming were obtained from the DNA. This sample has 130,000 to 150,000 clones; 75% to 90% occur once, and the top ten carry 3%. The CDR3 has 16 residues. Trimming shortened V by 1 base and J by 4 bases, and 14 bases separated the two germline ends. Germline loops: CDR1 SEHNR, CDR2 FQNEAQ (reference sequence). Sample: peripheral blood. The chain couples TRBV7-9 to TRBJ1-5; D remains unclear. This receptor was taken from a woman aged 55-69 years with active COVID-19. CDR3 coding DNA: TGTGCCAGCAGCTTAGGAACCCCTGCAACTAATCAGCCCCAGCATTTT. This translates into CASSLGTPATNQPQHF.